Each of the 4 T cell receptor beta chains below was sequenced from the same sample in a study of CXCR3-negative and CXCR3-positive naive CD8 T cells. UMI-labeled 5' RACE TRB cDNA libraries were prepared from the cells. TCRdb re-called the 5' RACE reads; every CDR3 protein appears as one record, without DNA. The table for this sample gives over 55,000 distinct CDR3 sequences. The sample consisted of memory CD8+ T cells from blood. The receptors derive from a human donor in good health. Some clones in this sample may be carry-over from other donors' samples.

The rearrangement uses TRBV7-9 and TRBJ2-7; TCRdb selects TRBD1, and the lack of DNA leaves this call unchecked. This CDR3 is 15 amino acids long. The V gene's germline CDR1 is SEHNR and CDR2 FQNEAQ (reference sequence). CDR3 region: CASSSRQGARGEQYF.

V usage is TRBV6-4 and J usage is TRBJ2-1; TCRdb outputs TRBD1, but without DNA this stays unchecked. The CDR3 totals 16 residues. Germline CDR1 and CDR2: MRHNA and SNTAGT. CDR3: CASSDSGLLALGEQFF.

The V gene is TRBV6-2 or TRBV6-3, the J gene TRBJ2-3. The germline CDR1 and CDR2 sequences are MNHEY and SVGEGT. This CDR3 has 16 residues. CDR3 loop: CASSYRVDWNTDTQYF.

The J gene is TRBJ2-1, the V gene TRBV4-1; TCRdb calls TRBD2, which cannot be checked without DNA. This CDR3 comprises 13 residues. Per germline, CDR1 MGHRA and CDR2 YSYEKL. The CDR3: CASSQDLSALRFF.